The next 30 T cell receptor beta chains were all read from a single sample in a study of T cell responses to AZD1222 COVID-19 vaccine. Assay used: immunoSEQ multiplex PCR; TCRdb lists only in-frame clones, some missing. The sample records more than 150,000 clones, roughly 91% being singletons. The sample consisted of peripheral blood, taken 28 days after the second AZD1222 dose. Receptors were obtained from an adult who received the AZD1222 COVID-19 vaccine.

The rearrangement joins TRBV12-3 or TRBV12-4 to TRBJ1-2; D may be TRBD1 (5 bases). V gave up 5 bases and J gave up 7 bases, with 11 bases separating them. This CDR3 comprises 12 residues. This CDR3 is CASSGRAPGYTF. The DNA of the CDR3 is TGTGCCAGCAGTGGCAGGGCCCCTGGCTACACCTTC.

The V gene is TRBV5-8, the J gene TRBJ2-2; 7 positions match TRBD1. This CDR3 has 17 amino acids. Per germline, CDR1 SGHTS and CDR2 YDEGEE. V lost 4 bases and J lost 4; bases outside the gene matches: 13. The CDR3 loop is CASSSGTAPASTGELFF. In DNA, the CDR3 is TGTGCCAGCAGCAGTGGGACAGCGCCCGCGAGCACCGGGGAGCTGTTTTTT.

V is TRBV11-3 and J is TRBJ2-1; D not certain. Germline V CDR1 and CDR2: SGHNT, YENEEA. V was shortened by 0 bases and J by 9 bases, with 12 bases between the two germline ends. The CDR3 extends over 14 amino acids. Here the CDR3 reads CASSLDWSYSEQFF. In nucleotides, the CDR3 is TGTGCCAGCAGCTTAGATTGGTCGTACTCTGAGCAGTTCTTC.

This clone was recorded only once. This chain uses TRBV5-8 with TRBJ2-6; D unclear. Germline V gives CDR1 SGHTS, CDR2 YDEGEE. The V gene lost 2 bases and the J gene lost 0 bases, with 6 bases spanning the gap. There are 15 residues in the CDR3. The DNA for the CDR3 is TGTGCCAGCAGCTTTTCGACCTCTGGGGCCAACGTCCTGACTTTC. It encodes CASSFSTSGANVLTF.

The J gene is TRBJ1-5, the V gene TRBV19; no firm D call. The CDR3 runs to 13 residues. The V gene lost 4 bases and the J gene lost 3 bases, with 7 bases spanning the gap. Germline loops: CDR1 LNHDA, CDR2 SQIVND (reference sequence). The CDR3 spells CASSRAINQPQHF. In DNA, the CDR3 is TGTGCCAGTAGTAGGGCCATCAATCAGCCCCAGCATTTT.

The chain recombines TRBV24-1 with TRBJ2-3; 11 bases are shared with TRBD2. The CDR3 is 13 residues long. J gave up 1 base and V 10 bases, and 0 bases lay outside the gene matches. Germline loops: CDR1 KGHDR, CDR2 SFDVKD. The CDR3 region has the DNA TGTGCCACGGGACTAGCGGGCACAGATACGCAGTATTTT. It specifies CATGLAGTDTQYF.

The J gene is TRBJ2-7, the V gene TRBV5-6, with D possibly called TRBD1 or TRBD2 (5 bases each). The CDR3 extends over 14 amino acids. Germline-derived CDR1 and CDR2 are SGHDT and YYEEEE. V dropped 0 bases and J dropped 7 bases, with 14 bases sitting between them. The CDR3 here is CASSLGGPPWEQYF. CDR3 DNA: TGTGCCAGCAGCTTGGGGGGACCACCGTGGGAGCAGTACTTC.

The V and J genes are TRBV2 and TRBJ1-5, with TRBD1 as a possible D gene (5 bases). V lost 3 bases to trimming and J lost 5 bases, with 11 bases between them. Germline V gene data show CDR1 as SNHLY and CDR2 as FYNNEI. The CDR3 loop spans 14 amino acids. CDR3 residues: CASSEAGRDQPQHF. The CDR3, as DNA: TGTGCCAGCAGTGAGGCAGGGCGGGATCAGCCCCAGCATTTT.

V gene TRBV5-1 combines with J gene TRBJ1-6; D is unclear. The CDR3 consists of 14 residues. Trimming stripped 3 bases from V and 10 bases from J, with 14 bases between. Germline values: CDR1 SGHRS, CDR2 YFSETQ. Here the CDR3 reads CASSSGLAGSPLHF. The CDR3 DNA is TGCGCCAGCAGCTCAGGACTGGCCGGGTCACCCCTCCACTTT.

V and J are TRBV19 and TRBJ2-7, with 8 bases fitting TRBD1. This CDR3 is built from 15 residues. J was trimmed by 1 base and V by 4 bases; bases with no gene match: 6. Germline CDR1 reads LNHDA; CDR2 reads SQIVND (reference sequence). Here the CDR3 reads CASSTQTGGSYEQYF. For the CDR3, the DNA is TGTGCCAGTAGTACCCAAACAGGGGGTTCCTACGAGCAGTACTTC.

This clone was recorded only once. V is TRBV30 and J is TRBJ1-5; 12 bases line up with TRBD1. The ends lost 2 bases at V and 5 bases at J; junction bases unmatched: 4. The CDR3 contains 15 residues. Germline CDR1 reads GTSNPN; CDR2 reads SVGIG (reference sequence). CDR3 sequence (DNA): TGTGCCTGGAGTATTGGGACAGGGGGCGATCAGCCCCAGCATTTT. Protein: CAWSIGTGGDQPQHF.

The chain has TRBV19 and TRBJ2-1, with 8 positions matching TRBD1. The CDR3 totals 14 residues. Germline V gene sequence: CDR1 LNHDA, CDR2 SQIVND (reference sequence). Trimming took 5 bases from V and 5 from J; bases not matched to a gene: 5. The CDR3 bases are TGTGCCAGTAGTCGACAGGGGCCCGACAATGAGCAGTTCTTC. Translation: CASSRQGPDNEQFF.

The CDR3 DNA is TGTGCCAGCAGTTACTCCGGGCCCAGGGGTCAGCCCCAGCATTTT. Protein: CASSYSGPRGQPQHF. The V gene is TRBV6-2 or TRBV6-3, the J gene TRBJ1-5; tentative D call: TRBD1 (6 bases). Germline CDR1 and CDR2: MNHEY and SVGEGT. The V end lost 0 bases, the J end lost 6 bases, and 12 bases lay between the germline ends. There are 15 residues in the CDR3.

The J gene is TRBJ1-2, the V gene TRBV5-6, with D unresolved. The germline V gene has CDR1 SGHDT and CDR2 YYEEEE. This CDR3 is built from 15 residues. Deletions cut 2 bases from V and 3 bases from J, with 14 bases between. Written as DNA, the CDR3 is TGTGCCAGCAGCTTTTATAACGGATACGACTATGGCTACACCTTC. As protein: CASSFYNGYDYGYTF. Full variable domain (missing parts from reference TRBV5-6 and TRBJ1-2): DAGVTQSPTHLIKTRGQQVTLRCSPKSGHDTVSWYQQALGQGPQFIFQYYEEEERQRGNFPDRFSGHQFPNYSSELNVNALLLGDSALYLCASSFYNGYDYGYTFGSGTRLTVV.

This clone was recorded a few times. The rearrangement uses TRBV19 and TRBJ1-2; 10 bases fit TRBD1. V lost 6 bases and J lost 4; bases outside the gene matches: 8. The germline V gene has CDR1 LNHDA and CDR2 SQIVND (reference sequence). There are 15 residues in the CDR3. The chain's CDR3 is CASRPPGTGAYGYTF. CDR3 bases: TGTGCCAGTAGACCCCCCGGGACAGGGGCCTATGGCTACACCTTC.

The count of this clone is one. The chain uses TRBV10-2 and TRBJ1-2, with D unresolved. Trimming took 6 bases from V and 7 from J, leaving 21 bases between them. The CDR3 is 15 amino acids. CDR1 and CDR2 (germline): WSHSY, SAAADI. CDR3 in amino acids: CASRVGPLGSGGYTF. DNA of the CDR3: TGCGCCAGCAGGGTCGGGCCCCTGGGTAGTGGTGGCTACACCTTC.

Here the CDR3 reads CASSYRGFGNQPQHF. CDR3 bases: TGTGCCAGCAGCTACAGGGGGTTCGGCAATCAGCCCCAGCATTTT. The chain combines TRBV6-5 with TRBJ1-5; 8 positions agree with TRBD1. With 6 bases clipped from V and 2 bases from J, the junction kept 6 bases outside the gene matches. The CDR3 runs 15 residues. CDR1 is MNHEY and CDR2 is SVGAGI in the germline V gene.

This chain joins TRBV10-3 and TRBJ2-3, with 10 bases matching TRBD1. The germline gives CDR1 ENHRY, CDR2 SYGVKD. Trimming at V came to 4 bases and at J to 2 bases, leaving 3 bases not matched to a gene. CDR3 length: 15 residues. CDR3 residues: CAISGTGGHTDTQYF. The DNA of the CDR3 is TGTGCCATCAGTGGGACAGGGGGTCACACAGATACGCAGTATTTT.

V usage is TRBV27 and J usage is TRBJ1-1; TRBD1 is a possible D gene (6 bases). CDR3 length: 14 amino acids. Germline V gene lookup returns CDR1 MNHEY and CDR2 SMNVEV (reference sequence). V lost 2 bases, J lost 1 base, and 8 bases lay in between. In nucleotides, the CDR3 is TGTGCCAGCAGTTTAAGGGGGGGGAACACTGAAGCTTTCTTT. It yields the protein CASSLRGGNTEAFF.

The CDR3 sequence: CASSLGQNSPLHF. CDR3 bases: TGTGCCAGCAGCTTGGGACAGAATTCACCCCTCCACTTT. The chain is built from TRBV7-9 and TRBJ1-6; 7 nucleotides agree with TRBD1. CDR1 and CDR2 (germline): SEHNR, FQNEAQ (reference sequence). V shed 3 bases and J 7 bases; nucleotides not matched to a gene: 0. The CDR3 has 13 residues.

The chain uses TRBV5-4 and TRBJ2-1; the match to TRBD2 covers 10 bases. V shed 2 bases, J shed 7 bases, and the junction held 6 bases outside the gene matches. Germline V lookup: CDR1 SGHNT, CDR2 YYREEE (reference sequence). The CDR3 sequence is 15 residues long. CDR3 in DNA: TGTGCCAGCAGCTTCAGCGGGGGGGCCATAAATGAGCAGTTCTTC. This gives the protein CASSFSGGAINEQFF.

The V call is TRBV25-1, the J call TRBJ2-1; maybe TRBD2 (6 bases). This CDR3 is built from 12 residues. Trimming took off 9 bases at V and 6 bases at J, with 12 bases between the two ends. Per the germline V gene, CDR1 is MGHDK and CDR2 is SYGVNS. CDR3 sequence reads: CASGSEGNEQFF. DNA of the CDR3: TGTGCCAGTGGATCGGAGGGCAATGAGCAGTTCTTC.

The rearrangement links TRBV28 to TRBJ1-1; D not resolved. Trimming cost V 4 bases and J 4 bases, with 10 bases left between them. There are 13 residues in the CDR3. The germline gives CDR1 MDHEN, CDR2 SYDVKM. In DNA form, the CDR3 reads TGTGCCAGCAGTTCGCCGTCTTCCACTGAAGCTTTCTTT. It translates to CASSSPSSTEAFF.

The V call is TRBV28, the J call TRBJ2-5; 8 bases fit TRBD1. CDR3 length: 14 amino acids. J lost 5 bases, V lost 2 bases, and 4 bases had no gene match. CDR1 and CDR2 (germline): MDHEN, SYDVKM. The chain's CDR3 is CASSLPGGSETQYF. DNA of the CDR3: TGTGCCAGCAGTTTACCAGGGGGCAGCGAGACCCAGTACTTC.

The chain couples TRBV28 to TRBJ1-2; the D gene is possibly TRBD1 (6 bases). The CDR3 spans 10 residues. Germline V CDR1 and CDR2: MDHEN, SYDVKM. V was shortened by 5 bases and J by 8 bases, with 6 bases between the two germline ends. CDR3 in amino acids: CASSDRGYTF. The CDR3 nucleotides are TGTGCCAGCAGTGACAGGGGCTACACCTTC.

CDR3 nucleotides: TGTGCCAGCAGTTTTTCAATCGTGCATTATAGCAATCAGCCCCAGCATTTT. Translation: CASSFSIVHYSNQPQHF. The chain employs TRBV28 and TRBJ1-5; the D is unclear. V was trimmed by 3 bases and J by 0 bases, leaving 15 bases between them. Germline loops: CDR1 MDHEN, CDR2 SYDVKM. CDR3 length: 17 residues.

The CDR3 protein is CASSPPLVWGFGTDTQYF. The CDR3 DNA follows: TGTGCCAGCAGCCCTCCCTTAGTGTGGGGCTTCGGGACAGATACGCAGTATTTT. The J gene is TRBJ2-3, the V gene TRBV13; tentative D call: TRBD1 (5 bases). Germline assignment: CDR1 PRHDT and CDR2 FYEKMQ (reference sequence). This CDR3 spans 18 amino acids. Trimming took off 5 bases at V and 3 bases at J, with 24 bases between the two ends.

The chain carries TRBV5-4 and TRBJ2-1; 7 nucleotides match TRBD2. Per germline, CDR1 SGHNT and CDR2 YYREEE (reference sequence). V was clipped by 0 bases and J by 1 base; unmatched bases: 13. This CDR3 is 19 amino acids long. This CDR3 is CASSLGLEASGISYNEQFF. CDR3 nucleotide sequence: TGTGCCAGCAGCTTGGGATTGGAGGCTAGCGGAATTTCCTACAATGAGCAGTTCTTC. Based on the CDR3 plus reference TRBV5-4 and TRBJ2-1, the full variable domain is ETGVTQSPTHLIKTRGQQVTLRCSSQSGHNTVSWYQQALGQGPQFIFQYYREEENGRGNFPPRFSGLQFPNYSSELNVNALELDDSALYLCASSLGLEASGISYNEQFFGPGTRLTVL.

The rearrangement joins TRBV12-5 to TRBJ2-7; 8 bases align to TRBD2. V was pared by 5 bases and J by 0 bases, with 6 bases of the junction left unmatched. CDR1 LGHNT and CDR2 FRNRAP come from the germline V gene. CDR3 size: 15 residues. CDR3 region: CASGSLAGGSYEQYF. CDR3 nucleotide sequence: TGTGCTAGTGGTAGCCTTGCGGGAGGCTCCTACGAGCAGTACTTC.

The chain has TRBV15 and TRBJ2-2; maybe TRBD2 (5 bases). V was shortened by 1 base and J by 0 bases, with 9 bases between the two germline ends. Germline-derived CDR1 and CDR2 are LNHNV and YYDKDF (reference sequence). The CDR3 consists of 16 residues. The CDR3 bases are TGTGCCACCAGCAGAGGGAGGACCACGAACACCGGGGAGCTGTTTTTT. Its protein product is CATSRGRTTNTGELFF.